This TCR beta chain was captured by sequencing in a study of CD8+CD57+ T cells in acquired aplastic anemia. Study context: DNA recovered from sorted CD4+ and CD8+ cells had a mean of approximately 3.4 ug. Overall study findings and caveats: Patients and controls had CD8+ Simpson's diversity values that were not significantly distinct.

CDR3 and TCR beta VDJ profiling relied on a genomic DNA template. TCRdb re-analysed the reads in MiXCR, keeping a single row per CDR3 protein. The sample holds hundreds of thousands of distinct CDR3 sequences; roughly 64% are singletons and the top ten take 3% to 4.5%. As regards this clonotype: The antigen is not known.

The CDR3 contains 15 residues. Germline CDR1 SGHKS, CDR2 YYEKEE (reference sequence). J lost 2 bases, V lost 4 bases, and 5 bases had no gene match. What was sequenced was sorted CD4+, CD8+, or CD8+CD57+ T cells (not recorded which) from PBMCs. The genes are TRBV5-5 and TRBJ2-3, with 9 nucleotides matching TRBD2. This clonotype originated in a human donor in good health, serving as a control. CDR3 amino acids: CASSAGGLFTDTQYF. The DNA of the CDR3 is TGTGCCAGCAGCGCGGGGGGGCTTTTCACAGATACGCAGTATTTT. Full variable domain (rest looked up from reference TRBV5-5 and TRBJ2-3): DAGVTQSPTHLIKTRGQQVTLRCSPISGHKSVSWYQQVLGQGPQFIFQYYEKEERGRGNFPDRFSARQFPNYSSELNVNALLLGDSALYLCASSAGGLFTDTQYFGPGTRLTVL.